The 12 T cell receptor beta chains below come from one sample, sequenced in a study of T-cell memory formation after mild COVID-19. From the 5' RACE reads, TCRdb called clonotypes with MiXCR, one entry per CDR3 protein. The sample holds about 470,000 distinct CDR3 sequences, nearly 25% seen once. The sequenced sample consisted of PBMCs or a T cell subset sorted from them (not recorded which). The receptor set was obtained from an adult woman who had mild COVID-19 (a few samples of this study predate the infection). Cell type and time point are not known.

V and J are TRBV2 and TRBJ2-7; tentatively, D is TRBD2 (6 bases). This CDR3 spans 13 amino acids. Per germline, CDR1 SNHLY and CDR2 FYNNEI. Trimming took 8 bases from V and 2 from J, leaving 13 bases between them. The CDR3 coding sequence is TGTGCCAGCCAGGACTACCGCACCTACGAGCAGTACTTC. Protein product: CASQDYRTYEQYF.

The rearrangement joins TRBV7-9 to TRBJ2-7, with D unresolved. Per the germline V gene, CDR1 is SEHNR and CDR2 is FQNEAQ (reference sequence). Trimming cost V 2 bases and J 7 bases, with 9 bases left between them. The CDR3 covers 12 residues. CDR3 sequence: CASSLSPPEQYF. The CDR3 nucleotides are TGTGCCAGCAGCTTATCCCCCCCTGAGCAGTACTTC.

The rearrangement uses TRBV5-1 and TRBJ2-5; 7 nucleotides match TRBD2. The CDR3 is made up of 13 amino acids. With 2 bases clipped from V and 5 bases from J, the junction kept 3 bases outside the gene matches. The germline CDR1 and CDR2 sequences are SGHRS and YFSETQ. The CDR3: CASSLSGAETQYF. In nucleotides, the CDR3 is TGCGCCAGCAGCTTAAGCGGGGCTGAGACCCAGTACTTC.

The rearrangement joins TRBV10-3 to TRBJ1-1; D may be TRBD1 (6 bases). Germline loops: CDR1 ENHRY, CDR2 SYGVKD. Trimming removed 2 bases from V and 5 bases from J, with 15 bases in between. The CDR3 extends over 15 amino acids. CDR3: CAISEGGALGTEAFF. In DNA form, the CDR3 reads TGTGCCATCAGTGAGGGGGGGGCCCTCGGGACTGAAGCTTTCTTT.

V gene TRBV2 combines with J gene TRBJ1-3; D unresolved. Germline lookup yields CDR1 SNHLY and CDR2 FYNNEI. This CDR3 contains 13 residues. Trimming took 2 bases from V and 14 from J, leaving 16 bases between them. The CDR3 bases are TGTGCCAGCAGTGAAATTTTGGGGTTCGCGGTATATTTT. Residues: CASSEILGFAVYF.

The chain combines TRBV5-1 with TRBJ2-7; the D call may be TRBD1 or TRBD2 (5 bases each). The CDR3 loop spans 15 amino acids. CDR1 is SGHRS and CDR2 is YFSETQ in the germline V gene. V was pared by 4 bases and J by 0 bases, with 14 bases between. The CDR3 sequence: CASSGDRGTSYEQYF. CDR3 in DNA: TGCGCCAGCAGCGGGGACCGAGGGACCTCCTACGAGCAGTACTTC. Drawing the rest from reference TRBV5-1 and TRBJ2-7, the complete variable domain is KAGVTQTPRYLIKTRGQQVTLSCSPISGHRSVSWYQQTPGQGLQFLFEYFSETQRNKGNFPGRFSGRQFSNSRSEMNVSTLELGDSALYLCASSGDRGTSYEQYFGPGTRLTVT.

The V gene is TRBV5-1, the J gene TRBJ2-1; TRBD2 matches 7 bases. In germline, CDR1 is SGHRS, CDR2 YFSETQ. The CDR3 runs 14 residues. The J segment lost 8 bases and the V segment lost 7 bases, leaving 12 bases of the junction unmatched. The CDR3 coding sequence is TGCGCCAGCCAATCTAGCGGAGATCCATATGAGCAGTTCTTC. Translating gives CASQSSGDPYEQFF.

This clonotype was seen ten or more times. The chain has TRBV4-1 and TRBJ1-1; 9 bases align to TRBD1. The CDR3 runs to 15 residues. V trimming: 1 base; J trimming: 10 bases; junction bases outside the gene matches: 10. Germline V CDR1 and CDR2: MGHRA, YSYEKL. CDR3 amino acids: CASSQARPGTGRAFF. In nucleotides, the CDR3 is TGCGCCAGCAGCCAAGCCCGTCCCGGGACAGGGAGAGCTTTCTTT.

The chain recombines TRBV7-9 with TRBJ2-1; no clear D gene. Per the germline V gene, CDR1 is SEHNR and CDR2 is FQNEAQ (reference sequence). V was trimmed by 0 bases and J by 8 bases, leaving 8 bases between them. This CDR3 spans 13 amino acids. This chain's CDR3 is CASSLARSYEQFF. The CDR3 region has the DNA TGTGCCAGCAGCTTAGCTAGAAGTTATGAGCAGTTCTTC.

This clonotype was seen a few times. The chain carries TRBV5-1 and TRBJ2-2; TRBD1 agrees at 7 bases. J gave up 6 bases and V 4 bases, and 9 bases lay outside the gene matches. The CDR3 has 15 residues. Germline V gene lookup returns CDR1 SGHRS and CDR2 YFSETQ. The CDR3 DNA follows: TGCGCCAGCAGCCCGCGTCAGGGGGTCTCCGGGGAGCTGTTTTTT. Its translation: CASSPRQGVSGELFF.

In this sample, this clonotype turned up a few times. The genes are TRBV20-1 and TRBJ2-1; TRBD2 might be the D (6 bases). V was pared by 3 bases and J by 5 bases, with 14 bases between. The germline CDR1 and CDR2 sequences are DFQATT and SNEGSKA (reference sequence). The CDR3 has 14 amino acids. The CDR3 DNA sequence: TGCAGTGCTAGGATGGTTAGCGGCAACAATGAGCAGTTCTTC. Translation: CSARMVSGNNEQFF.

The CDR3 coding sequence is TGTGCCAGCAGCTTGGCCAGGCAGGGGTTCTCACCCCTCCACTTT. Protein: CASSLARQGFSPLHF. The chain employs TRBV5-4 and TRBJ1-6; possibly TRBD1 for D (6 bases). Trimming removed 0 bases at V and 10 bases at J, with 14 bases between. This CDR3 region has 15 residues. Germline V gene lookup returns CDR1 SGHNT and CDR2 YYREEE (reference sequence).